This is a list of T cell receptor beta chains from one sample in a study of cytomegalovirus exposure and HLA in healthy donors. Some clones are missing from TCRdb's copy, which holds only in-frame ones; the method was immunoSEQ multiplex PCR. Counted here are about 200,000 clones, roughly 77% occurring once; the ten biggest clones make up 1% to 1.5%. Source material: PBMCs. The receptor source for this set is a woman aged 25 to 39 in good health and CMV-seronegative. The CDR3 runs from the conserved cysteine through the conserved F or W. The D gene is left open where the match is weak. Clone size, where shown, is once, few, many, or a class for clones that have expanded.

.	TRBV5-8	.	TRBJ2-1	TGTGCCAGCAGTAGAATAAACTATGAGCAGTTCTTC	CASSRINYEQFF
.	TRBV6-1	.	TRBJ1-5	TGTGCCAGCAGTGGACGGGTCAGTTATGGCAATCAGCCCCAGCATTTT	CASSGRVSYGNQPQHF
.	TRBV7-6	.	TRBJ2-3	TGTGCCAGCAGCCTAATACGAACAGATACGCAGTATTTT	CASSLIRTDTQYF
.	TRBV6-6	.	TRBJ1-5	TGTGCCAGCAGTTACTCGGAGGACAGATTCAATCAGCCCCAGCATTTT	CASSYSEDRFNQPQHF
.	TRBV2	.	TRBJ1-4	TGTGCCAGCTCTGTGAGCATTGAAAAACTGTTTTTT	CASSVSIEKLFF
.	TRBV28	.	TRBJ1-2	TGTGCCAGCAAAACTCCCTCTATTAACTATGGCTACACCTTC	CASKTPSINYGYTF
.	TRBV5-6	few	TRBJ1-5	TGTGCCAGCAGCTTCAATCAGGGCAGCAATCAGCCCCAGCATTTT	CASSFNQGSNQPQHF
TRBD2	TRBV5-1	.	TRBJ2-7	TGCGCCAGCAGCTTGGAGCGGGGGGTCCTTTACGAGCAGTACTTC	CASSLERGVLYEQYF
.	TRBV18	.	TRBJ1-5	TGTGCCAGCTCACCACCGAGTCCGGGGAATCAGCCCCAGCATTTT	CASSPPSPGNQPQHF
.	TRBV2	.	TRBJ2-5	TGTGCCAGCAGTGAACAGGGACTGGCCGGGGAGACCCAGTACTTC	CASSEQGLAGETQYF
TRBD1	TRBV6-1	many	TRBJ1-1	TGTGCCAGCAGTGAAGGATGGGGACAGTCTAACACTGAAGCTTTCTTT	CASSEGWGQSNTEAFF
.	TRBV7-3	.	TRBJ2-1	TGTGCCAGCAGCCCCGCCGGGGGTAGTGAGCAGTTCTTC	CASSPAGGSEQFF
.	TRBV27	.	TRBJ1-3	TGTGCCAGCAGACTAACAGGGTTGATAGGAAACACCATATATTTT	CASRLTGLIGNTIYF
.	TRBV18	.	TRBJ2-3	TGTGCCAGCTCACCACGGCGAGCGTTCCCAATCACAGATACGCAGTATTTT	CASSPRRAFPITDTQYF
.	TRBV6-4	.	TRBJ1-1	TGTGCCAGCAGTGACGGGCGGAACACTGAAGCTTTCTTT	CASSDGRNTEAFF
TRBD1	TRBV5-1	few	TRBJ1-5	TGCGCCAGCAGCCCCGGACAGGCCGATCAGCCCCAGCATTTT	CASSPGQADQPQHF
.	TRBV4-1	.	TRBJ1-5	TGCGCCAGCAGCCCATTGCAGGAACGATTGAATCAGCCCCAGCATTTT	CASSPLQERLNQPQHF
.	TRBV28	.	TRBJ1-2	TGTGCCAGCAGTTTGGACAGCTTATATGGCTACACCTTC	CASSLDSLYGYTF
TRBD2	TRBV5-5	.	TRBJ2-7	TGTGCCAGCAGCTCCCGTTGGGGGAGGGTGTACGAGCAGTACTTC	CASSSRWGRVYEQYF
.	TRBV5-6	.	TRBJ1-1	TGTGCCAGCAGCTTGAAGGGGCAGGTATTCTGGGACACTGAAGCTTTCTTT	CASSLKGQVFWDTEAFF
TRBD1	TRBV25-1	.	TRBJ2-7	TGTGCCAGCAGTGAATATGGCAGGGGGCGCAGGGAGCAGTACTTC	CASSEYGRGRREQYF
TRBD1	TRBV6-1	.	TRBJ2-7	TGTGCCAGCAGTGCTGGACAGGGGCACTACGAGCAGTACTTC	CASSAGQGHYEQYF
.	TRBV5-1	.	TRBJ1-1	TGCGCCAGCAGCTTGCAGTGGGCGAACACTGAAGCTTTCTTT	CASSLQWANTEAFF
.	TRBV6-1	.	TRBJ1-1	TGTGCCAGCAGTGATCGGGGACTTGGCACTGAAGCTTTCTTT	CASSDRGLGTEAFF
TRBD1	TRBV18	.	TRBJ1-5	TGTGCCAGCTCACCCGGGACAGGGAACAATCAGCCCCAGCATTTT	CASSPGTGNNQPQHF
TRBD1	TRBV5-1	.	TRBJ1-1	TGCGCCAGCAGCTTACAGGGGGCGTCTGGCACTGAAGCTTTCTTT	CASSLQGASGTEAFF
.	TRBV19	.	TRBJ1-2	TGTGCCAGTAGTATCCAGGGAAGATACTGGTATGGCTACACCTTC	CASSIQGRYWYGYTF
.	TRBV9	.	TRBJ2-1	TGTGCCAGCAGCGTAGCTCCCCGCTCCTACAATGAGCAGTTCTTC	CASSVAPRSYNEQFF
.	TRBV7-3	.	TRBJ1-6	TGTGCCAGCAGCTTAACGGGTCAGGGAACCTATAATTCACCCCTCCACTTT	CASSLTGQGTYNSPLHF
.	TRBV5-1	.	TRBJ2-3	TGCGCCAGCAGCCTGCAGGAGGGCACAGATACGCAGTATTTT	CASSLQEGTDTQYF
.	TRBV28	.	TRBJ1-1	TGTGCCAGCAGTTTCTACAGGGCTATGGGCACTGAAGCTTTCTTT	CASSFYRAMGTEAFF
.	TRBV5-1	.	TRBJ1-1	TGCGCCAGCAGCTCTACACAGGGATGGATTATGAACACTGAAGCTTTCTTT	CASSSTQGWIMNTEAFF
.	TRBV28	.	TRBJ1-5	TGTGCCAGCAGTAGTAGATTGGGACACCCCAATCAGCCCCAGCATTTT	CASSSRLGHPNQPQHF
.	TRBV6-5	once	TRBJ2-7	TGTGCCAGCAGTTACTCGAGCGGAGCGCCTTACGAGCAGTACTTC	CASSYSSGAPYEQYF
.	TRBV7-2	.	TRBJ2-7	TGTGCCAGCAGAGGATGGGGGGGCAGCTACGAGCAGTACTTC	CASRGWGGSYEQYF
.	TRBV18	.	TRBJ2-7	TGTGCCAGCTCACCCAGCCAGGTGGGCAGCTCCTACGAGCAGTACTTC	CASSPSQVGSSYEQYF
.	TRBV15	.	TRBJ1-4	TGTGCCACCAGCAGACAGGGACAAAATGAAAAACTGTTTTTT	CATSRQGQNEKLFF
TRBD2	TRBV4-2	.	TRBJ2-1	TGTGCCAGCAGCCCAGTAGGAGCGGGAGCTAACAATGAGCAGTTCTTC	CASSPVGAGANNEQFF
.	TRBV27	.	TRBJ2-3	TGTGCCAGCAGTTCCCCGATCCGGGGAGATACGCAGTATTTT	CASSSPIRGDTQYF
.	TRBV6-1	few	TRBJ2-3	TGTGCCAGCAGTGAAGAGGGGCGTGATACGCAGTATTTT	CASSEEGRDTQYF
.	TRBV28	few	TRBJ2-7	TGTGCCAGCAGTTCCTCGGGTGGCGGGGAGGACGAGCAGTACTTC	CASSSSGGGEDEQYF
TRBD1	TRBV5-1	.	TRBJ1-4	TGCGCCAGCCCAAACAAAGCCGGGACAGGGGGCGCGAAGGAAAAACTGTTTTTT	CASPNKAGTGGAKEKLFF
.	TRBV30	.	TRBJ1-4	TGTGCCTGGAGTACGGCAGGGGTGGAGAATGAAAAACTGTTTTTT	CAWSTAGVENEKLFF
.	TRBV30	.	TRBJ1-2	TGTGCCTGGAGCCCCTTGGCGGGTGGTGGCTACACCTTC	CAWSPLAGGGYTF
TRBD2	TRBV10-3	few	TRBJ2-7	TGTGCCATCAGTGTTCAGCGGGAGGGCCGAGTTTACGAGCAGTACTTC	CAISVQREGRVYEQYF
.	TRBV21-1	.	TRBJ1-1	TGTGCCAGCAACGGGACTTATCAAACTGCTGAAGCTTTCTTT	CASNGTYQTAEAFF
.	TRBV14	.	TRBJ2-7	TGTGCCAGCAGCCAAGGTCACAGGGTACTCGGGCAGTACTTC	CASSQGHRVLGQYF
.	TRBV5-1	.	TRBJ1-4	TGCGCCAGCAGCTTGGGAAGAGCAAATGAAAAACTGTTTTTT	CASSLGRANEKLFF
TRBD2	TRBV29-1	.	TRBJ2-1	TGCAGCGTCGGAAGGACTAGCGGGAGGGCCAGTGAGCAGTTCTTC	CSVGRTSGRASEQFF
TRBD1	TRBV6-5	.	TRBJ2-7	TGTGCCAGCAGCCGTAACAGGGGGCGACCGGGAGAGCAGTACTTC	CASSRNRGRPGEQYF
TRBD1	TRBV2	.	TRBJ2-7	TGTGCCACAACCTCCGGGACAGGGTTTTCTTTCCACTTC	CATTSGTGFSFHF
.	TRBV2	.	TRBJ2-7	TGTGCCAGCAGTGTGGGCAGGATGGACTACGAGCAGTACTTC	CASSVGRMDYEQYF
TRBD2	TRBV5-4	.	TRBJ2-3	TGTGCCAGCAGCACCCCAGCGGGGGGGCAGGAAGATACGCAGTATTTT	CASSTPAGGQEDTQYF
TRBD1	TRBV28	.	TRBJ1-6	TGTGCCAGCAGCCCTGGACAGGGTGGAAGTTCCTATAATTCACCCCTCCACTTT	CASSPGQGGSSYNSPLHF